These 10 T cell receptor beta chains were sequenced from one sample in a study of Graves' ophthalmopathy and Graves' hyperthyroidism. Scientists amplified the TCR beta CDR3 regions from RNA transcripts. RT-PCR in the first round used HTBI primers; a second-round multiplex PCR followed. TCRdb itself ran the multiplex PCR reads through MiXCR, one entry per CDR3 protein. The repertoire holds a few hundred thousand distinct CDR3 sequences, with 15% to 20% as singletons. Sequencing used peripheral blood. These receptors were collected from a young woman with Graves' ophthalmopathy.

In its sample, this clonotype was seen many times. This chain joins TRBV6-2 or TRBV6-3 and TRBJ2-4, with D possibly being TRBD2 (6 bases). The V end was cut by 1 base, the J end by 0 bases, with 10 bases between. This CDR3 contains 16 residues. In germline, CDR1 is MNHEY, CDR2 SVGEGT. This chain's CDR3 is CASSYFLGRAKNIQYF. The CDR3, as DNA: TGTGCCAGCAGTTACTTCCTCGGGAGAGCCAAAAACATTCAGTACTTC.

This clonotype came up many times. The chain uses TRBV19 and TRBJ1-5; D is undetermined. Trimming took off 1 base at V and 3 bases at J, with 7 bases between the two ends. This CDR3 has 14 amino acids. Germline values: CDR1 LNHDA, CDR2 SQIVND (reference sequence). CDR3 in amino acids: CASSIGHSNQPQHF. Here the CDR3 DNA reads TGTGCCAGTAGTATAGGGCACTCCAATCAGCCCCAGCATTTT.

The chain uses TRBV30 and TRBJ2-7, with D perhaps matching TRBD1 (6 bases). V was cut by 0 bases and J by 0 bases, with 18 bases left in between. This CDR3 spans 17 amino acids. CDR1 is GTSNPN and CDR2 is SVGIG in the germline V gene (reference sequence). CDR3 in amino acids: CAWSVAPLDRSSYEQYF. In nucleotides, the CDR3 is TGTGCCTGGAGTGTAGCCCCACTGGACAGATCCTCCTACGAGCAGTACTTC.

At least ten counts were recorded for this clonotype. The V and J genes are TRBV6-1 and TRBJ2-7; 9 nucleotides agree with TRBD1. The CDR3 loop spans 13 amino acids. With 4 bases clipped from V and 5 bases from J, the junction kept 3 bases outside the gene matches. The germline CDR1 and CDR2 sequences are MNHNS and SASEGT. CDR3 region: CASSAWTGDEQYF. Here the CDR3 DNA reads TGTGCCAGCAGTGCGTGGACAGGGGACGAGCAGTACTTC.

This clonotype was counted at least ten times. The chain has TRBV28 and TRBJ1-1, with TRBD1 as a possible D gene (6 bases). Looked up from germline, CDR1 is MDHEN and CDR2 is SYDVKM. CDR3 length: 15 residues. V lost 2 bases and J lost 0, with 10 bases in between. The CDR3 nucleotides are TGTGCCAGCAGTTTACCCCGACAGGTGAACACTGAAGCTTTCTTT. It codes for CASSLPRQVNTEAFF.

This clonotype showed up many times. Here the CDR3 reads CASSKDRGLSGELFF. The CDR3 nucleotides read TGTGCCAGTAGTAAGGACAGGGGGCTCTCCGGGGAGCTGTTTTTT. This chain links TRBV19 with TRBJ2-2; 11 bases are shared with TRBD1. Germline-derived CDR1 and CDR2 are LNHDA and SQIVND (reference sequence). This CDR3 is 15 amino acids long. V shed 4 bases, J shed 6 bases, and the junction held 4 bases outside the gene matches.

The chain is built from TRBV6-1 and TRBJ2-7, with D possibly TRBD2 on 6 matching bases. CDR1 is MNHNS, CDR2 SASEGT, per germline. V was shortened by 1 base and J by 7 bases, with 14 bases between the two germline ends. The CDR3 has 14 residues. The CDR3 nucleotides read TGTGCCAGCAGTGAAGGTAGCGGCGTTTGGGAGCAGTACTTC. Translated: CASSEGSGVWEQYF.

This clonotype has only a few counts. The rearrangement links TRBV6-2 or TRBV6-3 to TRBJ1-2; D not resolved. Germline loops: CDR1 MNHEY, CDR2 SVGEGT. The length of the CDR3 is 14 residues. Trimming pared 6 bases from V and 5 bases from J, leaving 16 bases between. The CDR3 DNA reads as TGTGCCAGCAGCCCCGAGACCAGTTCATATGGCTACACCTTC. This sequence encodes CASSPETSSYGYTF.

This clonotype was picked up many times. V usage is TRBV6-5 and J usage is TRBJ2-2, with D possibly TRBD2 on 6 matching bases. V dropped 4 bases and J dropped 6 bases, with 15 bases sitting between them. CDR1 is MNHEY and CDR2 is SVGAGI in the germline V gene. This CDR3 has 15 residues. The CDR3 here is CASSLAGSRSGELFF. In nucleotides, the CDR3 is TGTGCCAGCAGTTTAGCCGGGAGCCGATCCGGGGAGCTGTTTTTT.

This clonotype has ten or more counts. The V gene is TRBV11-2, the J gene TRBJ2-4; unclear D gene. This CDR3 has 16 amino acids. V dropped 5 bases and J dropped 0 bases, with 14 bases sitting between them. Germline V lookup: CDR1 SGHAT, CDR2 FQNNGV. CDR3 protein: CASSKSIWVAKNIQYF. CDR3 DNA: TGTGCCAGCAGCAAGAGCATTTGGGTAGCCAAAAACATTCAGTACTTC. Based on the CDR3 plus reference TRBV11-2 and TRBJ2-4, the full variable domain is EAGVAQSPRYKIIEKRQSVAFWCNPISGHATLYWYQQILGQGPKLLIQFQNNGVVDDSQLPKDRFSAERLKGVDSTLKIQPAKLEDSAVYLCASSKSIWVAKNIQYFGAGTRLSVL.